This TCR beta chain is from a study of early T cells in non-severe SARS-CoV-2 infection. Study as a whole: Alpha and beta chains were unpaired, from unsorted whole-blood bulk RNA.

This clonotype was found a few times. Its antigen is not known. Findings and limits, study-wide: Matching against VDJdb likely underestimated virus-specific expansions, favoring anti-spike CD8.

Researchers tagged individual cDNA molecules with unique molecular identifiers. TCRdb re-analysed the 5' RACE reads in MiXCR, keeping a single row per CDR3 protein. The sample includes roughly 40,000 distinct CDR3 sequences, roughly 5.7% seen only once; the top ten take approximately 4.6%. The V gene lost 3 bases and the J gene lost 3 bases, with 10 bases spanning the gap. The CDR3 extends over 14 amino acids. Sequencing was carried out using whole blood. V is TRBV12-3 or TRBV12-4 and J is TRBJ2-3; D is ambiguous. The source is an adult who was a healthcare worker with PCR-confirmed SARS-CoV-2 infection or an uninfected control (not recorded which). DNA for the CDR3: TGTGCCAGCAGTTTTAGGCCGGCGACAGATACGCAGTATTTT. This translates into CASSFRPATDTQYF.